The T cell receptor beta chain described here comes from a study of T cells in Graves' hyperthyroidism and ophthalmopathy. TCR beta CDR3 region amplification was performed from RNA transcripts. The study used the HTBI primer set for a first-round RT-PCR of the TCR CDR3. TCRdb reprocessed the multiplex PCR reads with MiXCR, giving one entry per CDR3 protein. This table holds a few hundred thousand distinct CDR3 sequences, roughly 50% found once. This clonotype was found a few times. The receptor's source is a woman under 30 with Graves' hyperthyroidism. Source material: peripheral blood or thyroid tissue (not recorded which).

CDR3 sequence: CASSLGAPSYEQFF. DNA of the CDR3: TGTGCCAGCAGCTTAGGGGCCCCAAGCTATGAGCAGTTCTTC. This chain connects TRBV7-9 to TRBJ2-1, with D hard to call. This CDR3 has 14 amino acids. Germline values: CDR1 SEHNR, CDR2 FQNEAQ (reference sequence). The ends were cut back, 1 base at V and 8 bases at J, with 12 bases in the middle.